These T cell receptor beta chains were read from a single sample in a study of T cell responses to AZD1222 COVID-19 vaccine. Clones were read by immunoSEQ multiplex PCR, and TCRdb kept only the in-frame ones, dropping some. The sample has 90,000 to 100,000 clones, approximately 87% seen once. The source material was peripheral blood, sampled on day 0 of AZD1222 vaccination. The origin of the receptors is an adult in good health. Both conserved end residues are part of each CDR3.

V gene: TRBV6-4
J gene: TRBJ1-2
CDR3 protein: CASTLLPGDNGYTF

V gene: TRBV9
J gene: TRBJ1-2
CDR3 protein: CASSVVAGSNGYTF

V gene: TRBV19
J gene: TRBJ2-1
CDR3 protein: CASSPDRGAGELSSYNEQFF

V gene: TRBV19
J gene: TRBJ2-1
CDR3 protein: CASSSVTGDNEQFF

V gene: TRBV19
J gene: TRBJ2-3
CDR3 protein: CASTRTSTDTQYF

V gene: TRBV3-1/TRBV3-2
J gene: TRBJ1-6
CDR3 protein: CASSLDSGTGNSPLHF

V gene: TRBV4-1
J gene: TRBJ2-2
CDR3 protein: CASSQGGLAGNLLNTGELFF

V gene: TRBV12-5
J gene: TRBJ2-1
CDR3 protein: CASGRNIGEQFF

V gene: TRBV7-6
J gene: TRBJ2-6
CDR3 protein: CASIGRQGEDSGANVLTF

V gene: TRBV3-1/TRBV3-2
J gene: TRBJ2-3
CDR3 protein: CASSQVGGGTTDTQYF

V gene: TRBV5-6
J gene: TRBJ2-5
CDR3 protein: CASSFLTGNKETQYF

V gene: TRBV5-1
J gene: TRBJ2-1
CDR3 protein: CASSLGQEHNEQFF

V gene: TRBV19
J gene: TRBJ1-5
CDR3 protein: CASSIDSISNQPQHF

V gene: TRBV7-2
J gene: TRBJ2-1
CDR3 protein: CASSWGLAGSSYNEQFF

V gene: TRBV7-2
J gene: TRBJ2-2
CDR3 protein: CASSMDPVRELFF

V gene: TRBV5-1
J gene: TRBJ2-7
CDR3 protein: CASSFQGAPDEQYF

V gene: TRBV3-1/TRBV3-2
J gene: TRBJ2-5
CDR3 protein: CASSPERRQETQYF

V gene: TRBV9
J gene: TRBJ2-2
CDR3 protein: CASSVRGDPNTGELFF

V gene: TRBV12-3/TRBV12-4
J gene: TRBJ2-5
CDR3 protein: CASSSPVKETQYF

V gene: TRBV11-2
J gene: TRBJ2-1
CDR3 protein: CASSRDRGAYNEQFF

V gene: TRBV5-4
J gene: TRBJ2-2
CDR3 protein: CASSLDRGRNGELFF

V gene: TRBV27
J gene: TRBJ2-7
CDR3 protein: CASSLIPPYEQYF